This TCR beta chain was sequenced in a study of blood T cell repertoires in COVID-19. The overall study: In each case, the material was cDNA or gDNA derived from T cells, B-cell-depleted T cells, or PBMCs.

Trimming took 5 bases from V and 0 from J, leaving 16 bases between them. Germline loops: CDR1 SQVTM, CDR2 ANQGSEA. This CDR3 spans 15 amino acids. The authors' processing: Nucleated cell number was recorded as an estimate derived from reference gene primer amplification. The table came from immunoSEQ multiplex PCR; TCRdb's copy has only in-frame clones and leaves some out. V and J calls and clone size are those listed in that table; D and trimming were worked out from the DNA. This sample has about 140,000 clones, with 65% to 85% found just once. The chain uses TRBV29-1 and TRBJ1-1, with D possibly matching TRBD1 (5 bases). The TCR was taken from a woman between 55 and 75 years old with acute or convalescent COVID-19. Specimen: peripheral blood. This CDR3 reads CSVIGPGWMNTEAFF. CDR3 nucleotide sequence: TGCAGCGTTATTGGTCCAGGGTGGATGAACACTGAAGCTTTCTTT.